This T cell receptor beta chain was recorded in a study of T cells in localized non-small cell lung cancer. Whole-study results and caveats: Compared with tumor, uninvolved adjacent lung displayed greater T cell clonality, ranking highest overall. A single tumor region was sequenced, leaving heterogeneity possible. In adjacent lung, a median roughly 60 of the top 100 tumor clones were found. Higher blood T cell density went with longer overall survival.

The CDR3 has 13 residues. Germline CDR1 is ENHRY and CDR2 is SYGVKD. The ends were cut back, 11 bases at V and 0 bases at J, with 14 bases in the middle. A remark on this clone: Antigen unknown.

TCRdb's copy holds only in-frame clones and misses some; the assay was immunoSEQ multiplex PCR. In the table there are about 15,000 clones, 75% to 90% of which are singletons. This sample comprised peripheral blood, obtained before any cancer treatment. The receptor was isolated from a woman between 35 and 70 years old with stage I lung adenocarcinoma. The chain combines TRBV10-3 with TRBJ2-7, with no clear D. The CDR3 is CAAANSGSYEQYF. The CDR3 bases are TGTGCCGCCGCCAACTCCGGCTCCTACGAGCAGTACTTC.